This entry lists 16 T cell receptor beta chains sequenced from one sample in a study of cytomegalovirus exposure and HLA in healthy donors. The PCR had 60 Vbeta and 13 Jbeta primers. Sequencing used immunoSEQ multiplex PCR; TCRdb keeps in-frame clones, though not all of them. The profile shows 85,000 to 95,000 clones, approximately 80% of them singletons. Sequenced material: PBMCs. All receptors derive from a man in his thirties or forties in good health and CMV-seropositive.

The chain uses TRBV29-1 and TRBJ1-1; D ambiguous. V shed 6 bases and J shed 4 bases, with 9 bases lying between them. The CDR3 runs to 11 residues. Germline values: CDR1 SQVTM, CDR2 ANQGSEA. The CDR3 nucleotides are TGCAGCGTGCGGGGTTCCACTGAAGCTTTCTTT. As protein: CSVRGSTEAFF.

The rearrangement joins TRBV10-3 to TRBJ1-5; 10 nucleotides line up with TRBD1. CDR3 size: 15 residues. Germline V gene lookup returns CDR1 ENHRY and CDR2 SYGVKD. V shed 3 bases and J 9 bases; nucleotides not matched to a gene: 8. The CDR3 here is CAISEGTGVGRPQHF. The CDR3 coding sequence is TGTGCCATCAGTGAAGGGACAGGGGTGGGTAGGCCCCAGCATTTT.

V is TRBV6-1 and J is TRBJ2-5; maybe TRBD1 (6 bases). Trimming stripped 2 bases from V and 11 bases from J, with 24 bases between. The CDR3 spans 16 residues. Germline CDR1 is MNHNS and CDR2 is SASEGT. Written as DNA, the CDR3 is TGTGCCAGCAGTGAATCGCCCAGGGGCCTTCGGGTCCGACAGTACTTC. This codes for CASSESPRGLRVRQYF.

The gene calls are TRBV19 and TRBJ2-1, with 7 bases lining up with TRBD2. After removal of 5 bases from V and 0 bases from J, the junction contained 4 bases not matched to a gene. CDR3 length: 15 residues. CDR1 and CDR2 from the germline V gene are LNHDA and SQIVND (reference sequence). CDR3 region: CASSDGGSSYNEQFF. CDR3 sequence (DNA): TGTGCCAGTAGTGACGGGGGGAGCTCCTACAATGAGCAGTTCTTC.

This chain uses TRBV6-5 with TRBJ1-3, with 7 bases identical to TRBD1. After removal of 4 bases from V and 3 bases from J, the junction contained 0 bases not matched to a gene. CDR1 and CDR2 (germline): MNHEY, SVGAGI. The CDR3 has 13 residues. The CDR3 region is CASSWTGGNTIYF. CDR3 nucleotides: TGTGCCAGCAGTTGGACAGGTGGAAACACCATATATTTT.

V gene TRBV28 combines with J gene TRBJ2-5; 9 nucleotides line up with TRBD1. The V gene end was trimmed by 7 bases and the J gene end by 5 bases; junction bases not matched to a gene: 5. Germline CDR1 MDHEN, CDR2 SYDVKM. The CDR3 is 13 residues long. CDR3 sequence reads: CASTTGGRETQYF. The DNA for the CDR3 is TGTGCCAGCACCACAGGGGGCCGGGAGACCCAGTACTTC. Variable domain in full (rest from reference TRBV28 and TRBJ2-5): DVKVTQSSRYLVKRTGEKVFLECVQDMDHENMFWYRQDPGLGLRLIYFSYDVKMKEKGDIPEGYSVSREKKERFSLILESASTNQTSMYLCASTTGGRETQYFGPGTRLLVL.

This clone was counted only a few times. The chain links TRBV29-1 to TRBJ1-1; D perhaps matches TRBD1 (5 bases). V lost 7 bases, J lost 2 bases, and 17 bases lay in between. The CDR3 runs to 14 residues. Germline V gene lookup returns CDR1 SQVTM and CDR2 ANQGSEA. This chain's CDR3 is CSDGGGLFNTEAFF. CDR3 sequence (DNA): TGCAGCGATGGGGGAGGGCTCTTTAACACTGAAGCTTTCTTT.

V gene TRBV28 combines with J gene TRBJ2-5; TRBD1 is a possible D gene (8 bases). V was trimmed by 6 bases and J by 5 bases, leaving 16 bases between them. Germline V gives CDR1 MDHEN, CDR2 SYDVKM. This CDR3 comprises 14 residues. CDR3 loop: CASSSDRGGETQYF. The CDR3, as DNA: TGTGCCAGCAGCTCCGACAGGGGAGGGGAGACCCAGTACTTC.

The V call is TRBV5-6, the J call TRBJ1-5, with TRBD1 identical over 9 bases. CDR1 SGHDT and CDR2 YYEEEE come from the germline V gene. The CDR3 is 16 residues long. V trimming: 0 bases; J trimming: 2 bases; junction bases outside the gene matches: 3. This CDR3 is CASSLGDRAGNQPQHF. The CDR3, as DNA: TGTGCCAGCAGCTTGGGGGACAGGGCGGGCAATCAGCCCCAGCATTTT.

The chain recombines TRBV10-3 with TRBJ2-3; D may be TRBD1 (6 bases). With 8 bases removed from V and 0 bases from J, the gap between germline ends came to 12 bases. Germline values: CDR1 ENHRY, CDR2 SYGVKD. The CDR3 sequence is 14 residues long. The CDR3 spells CAIASGVSTDTQYF. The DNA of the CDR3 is TGTGCCATCGCCTCAGGGGTTAGCACAGATACGCAGTATTTT.

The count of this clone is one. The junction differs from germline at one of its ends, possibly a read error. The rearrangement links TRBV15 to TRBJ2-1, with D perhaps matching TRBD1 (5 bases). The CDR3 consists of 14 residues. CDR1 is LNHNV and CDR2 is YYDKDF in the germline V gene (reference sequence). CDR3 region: CATGARRTYTEQFF. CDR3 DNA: TGTGCCACCGGGGCGCGACGGACGTACACTGAGCAGTTCTTC. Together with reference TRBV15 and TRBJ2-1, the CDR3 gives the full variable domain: DAMVIQNPRYQVTQFGKPVTLSCSQTLNHNVMYWYQQKSSQAPKLLFHYYDKDFNNEADTPDNFQSRRPNTSFCFLDIRSPGLGDTAMYLCATGARRTYTEQFFGPGTRLTVL.

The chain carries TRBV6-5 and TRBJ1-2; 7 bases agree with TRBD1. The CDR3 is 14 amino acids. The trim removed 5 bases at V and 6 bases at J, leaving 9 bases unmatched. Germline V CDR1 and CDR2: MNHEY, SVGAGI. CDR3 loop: CASSPLDRRHGYTF. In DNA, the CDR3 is TGTGCCAGCAGTCCCCTGGACAGGCGTCATGGCTACACCTTC.

CDR3 coding DNA: TGTGCCAGCAGCTTAGTCCCAATAACTAATGAAAAACTGTTTTTT. Translation: CASSLVPITNEKLFF. The J gene is TRBJ1-4, the V gene TRBV7-2; D gene unclear. The V gene lost 1 base and the J gene lost 1 base, with 7 bases spanning the gap. The CDR3 consists of 15 residues. The germline V gene encodes CDR1 SGHTA and CDR2 FQGNSA.

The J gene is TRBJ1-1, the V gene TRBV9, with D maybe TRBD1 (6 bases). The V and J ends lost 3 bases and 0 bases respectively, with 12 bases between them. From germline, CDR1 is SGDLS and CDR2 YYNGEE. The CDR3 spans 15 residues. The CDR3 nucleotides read TGTGCCAGCAGCGCCCGGACAGACTTGAACACTGAAGCTTTCTTT. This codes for CASSARTDLNTEAFF.

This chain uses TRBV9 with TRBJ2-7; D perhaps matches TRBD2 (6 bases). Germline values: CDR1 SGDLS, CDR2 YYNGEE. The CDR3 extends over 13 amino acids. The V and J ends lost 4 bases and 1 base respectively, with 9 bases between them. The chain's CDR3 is CASSPGTSYEQYF. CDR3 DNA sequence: TGTGCCAGCAGCCCGGGGACTTCCTACGAGCAGTACTTC.

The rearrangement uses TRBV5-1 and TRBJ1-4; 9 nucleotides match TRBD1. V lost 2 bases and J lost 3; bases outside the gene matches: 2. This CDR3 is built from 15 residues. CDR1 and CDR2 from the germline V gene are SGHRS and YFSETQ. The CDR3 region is CASSFRDRANEKLFF. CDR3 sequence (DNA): TGCGCCAGCAGCTTTCGGGACAGGGCTAATGAAAAACTGTTTTTT.